Listed below are T cell receptor beta chains from one sample, sequenced in a study of blood T cell repertoires in COVID-19. Here immunoSEQ multiplex PCR was the method, and the copy in TCRdb shows in-frame clones only, minus some. The profile shows roughly 150,000 clones, over 75% of them singletons. The sample taken for sequencing was PBMCs or T cells enriched from blood (not recorded which). These receptors were collected from a man aged 40-55 years who had recovered from COVID-19. Each CDR3 is given with its conserved first and last residue. The D gene is left open where the match is weak. The size entry is marked missing in some rows and otherwise reads once, few, many or a size class.

cdr3_nt: TGTGCCGGACGCAGGAAACAGGGCCGCGAGCAGTACTTC; cdr3_aa: CAGRRKQGREQYF; j_call: TRBJ2-7; v_call: TRBV2; d_call: -; clone_size: -
cdr3_nt: TGTGCCAGCAGCTTATCTTACAGTCATAATTCACCCCTCCACTTT; cdr3_aa: CASSLSYSHNSPLHF; j_call: TRBJ1-6; v_call: TRBV7-2; d_call: -; clone_size: -
cdr3_nt: TGTGCCAGCATCCTCCTACAGGGGGGTGAGCAGTTCTTC; cdr3_aa: CASILLQGGEQFF; j_call: TRBJ2-1; v_call: TRBV7-9; d_call: TRBD1; clone_size: -
cdr3_nt: TGTGCCAGCAGCTTACGGGGGGCAAATCAGCCCCAGCATTTT; cdr3_aa: CASSLRGANQPQHF; j_call: TRBJ1-5; v_call: TRBV11-2; d_call: -; clone_size: few
cdr3_nt: TGTGCCAGCAGTTCAAGGTCGAGGACTGAAGCTTTCTTT; cdr3_aa: CASSSRSRTEAFF; j_call: TRBJ1-1; v_call: TRBV27; d_call: -; clone_size: -
cdr3_nt: TGCGCCAGCAGCTCCCGTGGACTAGCGGGGGGACTAGATACGCAGTATTTT; cdr3_aa: CASSSRGLAGGLDTQYF; j_call: TRBJ2-3; v_call: TRBV5-1; d_call: TRBD2; clone_size: -
cdr3_nt: TGCGCCAGCAGCTTGGTTACAGGGGCCAACACTGAAGCTTTCTTT; cdr3_aa: CASSLVTGANTEAFF; j_call: TRBJ1-1; v_call: TRBV5-1; d_call: TRBD1; clone_size: -
cdr3_nt: TGCACCAGCAGCCACAGGGGTATCGTCCCGGGGGGGAGCGTCGGCTTCGGCAAAAACATTCAGTACTTC; cdr3_aa: CTSSHRGIVPGGSVGFGKNIQYF; j_call: TRBJ2-4; v_call: TRBV1; d_call: -; clone_size: once
cdr3_nt: TGTGCCAGCAGCATGCGATCAGGAAACACTGAAGCTTTCTTT; cdr3_aa: CASSMRSGNTEAFF; j_call: TRBJ1-1; v_call: TRBV7-2; d_call: -; clone_size: -
cdr3_nt: TGTGCCAGCAAAGTGAAGACAGGGGGCAATCAGCCCCAGCATTTT; cdr3_aa: CASKVKTGGNQPQHF; j_call: TRBJ1-5; v_call: TRBV6-5; d_call: TRBD1; clone_size: -
cdr3_nt: TGTGCCAGCAGCCCCCCGACAGGGGAAACGCCCGGGGAGCTGTTTTTT; cdr3_aa: CASSPPTGETPGELFF; j_call: TRBJ2-2; v_call: TRBV5-4; d_call: TRBD1; clone_size: -
cdr3_nt: TGTGCCAGCAGCAAAGACTGCCAGGGGACCGGGGAGCTGTTTTTT; cdr3_aa: CASSKDCQGTGELFF; j_call: TRBJ2-2; v_call: TRBV21-1; d_call: -; clone_size: few
cdr3_nt: TGTGCCAGTAGTATACAGGGGGCAATAGATGGCTACACCTTC; cdr3_aa: CASSIQGAIDGYTF; j_call: TRBJ1-2; v_call: TRBV19; d_call: TRBD1; clone_size: -
cdr3_nt: TGTGCCATCAGTGCAGGCAACTATGGCTACACCTTC; cdr3_aa: CAISAGNYGYTF; j_call: TRBJ1-2; v_call: TRBV10-3; d_call: -; clone_size: once